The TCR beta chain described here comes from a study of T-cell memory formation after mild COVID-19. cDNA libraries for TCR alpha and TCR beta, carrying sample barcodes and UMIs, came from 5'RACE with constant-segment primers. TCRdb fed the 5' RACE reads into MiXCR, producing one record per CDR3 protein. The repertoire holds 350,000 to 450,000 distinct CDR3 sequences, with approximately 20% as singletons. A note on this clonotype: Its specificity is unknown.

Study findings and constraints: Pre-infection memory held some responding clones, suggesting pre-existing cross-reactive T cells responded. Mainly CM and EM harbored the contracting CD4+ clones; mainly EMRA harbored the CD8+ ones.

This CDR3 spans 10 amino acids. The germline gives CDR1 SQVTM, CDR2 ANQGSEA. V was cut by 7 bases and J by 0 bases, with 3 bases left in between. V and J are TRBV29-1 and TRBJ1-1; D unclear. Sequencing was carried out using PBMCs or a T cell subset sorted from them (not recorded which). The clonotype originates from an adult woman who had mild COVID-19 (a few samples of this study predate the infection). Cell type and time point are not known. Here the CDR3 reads CSAMNTEAFF. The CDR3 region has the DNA TGCAGCGCTATGAACACTGAAGCTTTCTTT.